This entry features one T cell receptor (beta chain) sequence. The sample comes from a study of blood T cell repertoires in COVID-19. On the study more broadly: PBMCs, B-cell-depleted T cells, or T cells were the source of the cDNA or gDNA that made up the material.

V dropped 3 bases and J dropped 5; count of bases not matched to a gene: 8. The CDR3 consists of 16 residues. Germline V gene sequence: CDR1 ENHRY, CDR2 SYGVKD. The authors' processing: The authors estimated nucleated cell counts from reference gene primer amplification. The repertoire was sequenced with immunoSEQ multiplex PCR; TCRdb's copy has only in-frame clones and lacks some. V, J and clone size were drawn from that table, and D and trimming were deduced from the DNA. Altogether about half a million clones are present, 80% to 90% being singletons, with the ten largest covering 3.2%. The source material was peripheral blood. The V call is TRBV10-3, the J call TRBJ2-5; 11 bases are shared with TRBD2. The source is a human donor in a cohort sampled during active COVID-19. CDR3 nucleotide sequence: TGTGCCATCAGTGAAACTAGCGGGAGCAGGGCGGAGACCCAGTACTTC. It is translated as CAISETSGSRAETQYF.